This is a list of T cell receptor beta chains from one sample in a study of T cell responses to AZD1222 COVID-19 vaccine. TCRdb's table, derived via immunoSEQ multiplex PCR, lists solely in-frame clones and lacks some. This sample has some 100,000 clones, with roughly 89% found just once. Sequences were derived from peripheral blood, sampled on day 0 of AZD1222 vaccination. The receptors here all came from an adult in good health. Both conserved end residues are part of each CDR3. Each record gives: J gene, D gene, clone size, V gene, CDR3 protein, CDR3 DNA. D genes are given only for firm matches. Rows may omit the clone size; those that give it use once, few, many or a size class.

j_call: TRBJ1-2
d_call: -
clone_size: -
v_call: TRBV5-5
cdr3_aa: CASSLFRETGGYTF
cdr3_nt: TGTGCCAGCAGCTTATTCCGGGAAACAGGGGGCTACACCTTC

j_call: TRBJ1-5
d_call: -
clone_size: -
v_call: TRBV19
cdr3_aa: CASSLDRDRGNQPQHF
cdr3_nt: TGTGCCAGTAGTCTGGACCGGGACCGTGGCAATCAGCCCCAGCATTTT

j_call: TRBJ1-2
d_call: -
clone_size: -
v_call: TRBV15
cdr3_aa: CATSRAEAGTVSNYGYTF
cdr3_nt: TGTGCCACCAGCAGAGCGGAGGCAGGGACGGTATCTAACTATGGCTACACCTTC

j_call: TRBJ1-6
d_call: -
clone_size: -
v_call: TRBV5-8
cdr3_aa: CASSLEGTGGTLHF
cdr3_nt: TGTGCCAGCAGCTTGGAAGGGACGGGTGGCACCCTCCACTTT

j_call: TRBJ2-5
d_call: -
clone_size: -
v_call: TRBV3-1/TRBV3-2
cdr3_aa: CASTQGYQETQYF
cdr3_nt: TGTGCCAGCACCCAGGGATACCAAGAGACCCAGTACTTC

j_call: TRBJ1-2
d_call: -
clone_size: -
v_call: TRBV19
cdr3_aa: CASSMNSNYGYTF
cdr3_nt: TGTGCCAGTAGTATGAACAGCAACTATGGCTACACCTTC

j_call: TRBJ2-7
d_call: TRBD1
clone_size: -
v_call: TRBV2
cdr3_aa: CASSEWTGLSYEQYF
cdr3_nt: TGTGCCAGCAGTGAATGGACAGGACTTTCCTACGAGCAGTACTTC

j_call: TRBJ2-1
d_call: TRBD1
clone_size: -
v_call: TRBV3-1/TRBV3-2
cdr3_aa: CASSSRQGGYNEQFF
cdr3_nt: TGTGCCAGCAGCTCCCGACAGGGGGGGTACAATGAGCAGTTCTTC

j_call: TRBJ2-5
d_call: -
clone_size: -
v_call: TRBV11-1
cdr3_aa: CASSLADRGETQYF
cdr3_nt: TGTGCCAGCAGCTTAGCCGATAGGGGCGAGACCCAGTACTTC

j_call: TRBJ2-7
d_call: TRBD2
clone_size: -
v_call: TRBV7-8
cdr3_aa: CASSTFSGIFYNEQYF
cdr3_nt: TGTGCCAGCAGCACCTTTAGCGGGATTTTCTACAACGAGCAGTACTTC

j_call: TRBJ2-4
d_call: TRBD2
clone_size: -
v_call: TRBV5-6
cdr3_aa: CASSLLAGALTKNIQYF
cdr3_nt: TGTGCCAGCAGCTTACTAGCGGGGGCTCTGACCAAAAACATTCAGTACTTC

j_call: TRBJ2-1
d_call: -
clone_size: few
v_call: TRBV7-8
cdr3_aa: CASSRYLGLTPGGSYNEQFF
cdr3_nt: TGTGCCAGCAGCCGTTATCTGGGACTGACTCCGGGCGGCTCCTACAATGAGCAGTTCTTC

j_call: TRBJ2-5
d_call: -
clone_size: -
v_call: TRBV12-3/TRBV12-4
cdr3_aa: CASSLKETQYF
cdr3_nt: TGTGCCAGCAGTTTAAAAGAGACCCAGTACTTC

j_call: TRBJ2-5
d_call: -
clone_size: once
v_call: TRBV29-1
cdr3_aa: CSVAPTQETQYF
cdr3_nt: TGCAGCGTTGCTCCCACACAAGAGACCCAGTACTTC

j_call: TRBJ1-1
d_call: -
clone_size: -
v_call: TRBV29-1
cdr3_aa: CSVRGGQLTEAFF
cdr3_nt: TGCAGCGTTAGGGGGGGTCAGCTCACTGAAGCTTTCTTT

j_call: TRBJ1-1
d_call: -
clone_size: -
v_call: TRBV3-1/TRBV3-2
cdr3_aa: CASSLQRVNTEAFF
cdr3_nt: TGTGCCAGCAGCTTACAGCGTGTAAACACTGAAGCTTTCTTT

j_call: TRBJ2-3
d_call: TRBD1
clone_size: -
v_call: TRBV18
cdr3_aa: CASSQDRGTDTQYF
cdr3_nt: TGTGCCAGCTCACAGGACAGGGGCACAGATACGCAGTATTTT

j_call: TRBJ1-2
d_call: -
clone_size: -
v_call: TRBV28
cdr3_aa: CASSSPGSRDYGYTF
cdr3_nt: TGTGCCAGCAGCTCCCCCGGGAGCAGGGACTATGGCTACACCTTC

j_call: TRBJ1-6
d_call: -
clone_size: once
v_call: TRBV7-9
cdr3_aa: CASSFNRNNSPLHF
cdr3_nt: TGTGCCAGCAGTTTTAACAGGAATAATTCACCCCTCCACTTT

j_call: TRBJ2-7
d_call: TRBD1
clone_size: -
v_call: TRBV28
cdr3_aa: CASSRPGTGTYEQYF
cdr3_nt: TGTGCCAGCAGCCGCCCCGGGACAGGGACCTACGAGCAGTACTTC

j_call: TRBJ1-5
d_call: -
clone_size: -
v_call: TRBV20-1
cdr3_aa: CSASNRNQPQHF
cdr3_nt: TGCAGTGCTAGTAATCGAAATCAGCCCCAGCATTTT

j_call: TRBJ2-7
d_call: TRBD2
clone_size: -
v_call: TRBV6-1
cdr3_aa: CASSEKSGGLPKEYF
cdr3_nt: TGTGCCAGCAGTGAAAAAAGCGGGGGGCTACCGAAGGAGTACTTC

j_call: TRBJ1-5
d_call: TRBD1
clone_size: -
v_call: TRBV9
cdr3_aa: CASSVGDRYQPQHF
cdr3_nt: TGTGCCAGCAGCGTAGGGGACAGGTACCAGCCCCAGCATTTT

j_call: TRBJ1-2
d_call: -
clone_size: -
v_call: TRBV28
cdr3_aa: CASSLSSGSSMPALYGYTF
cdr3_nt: TGTGCCAGCAGTTTGTCGTCGGGGTCTTCCATGCCTGCCTTATATGGCTACACCTTC

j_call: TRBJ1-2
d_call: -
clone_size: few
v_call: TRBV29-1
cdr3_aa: CSVEENSYGYTF
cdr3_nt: TGCAGCGTTGAAGAAAACAGCTATGGCTACACCTTC

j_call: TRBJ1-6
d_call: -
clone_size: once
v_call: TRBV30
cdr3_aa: CAWSVLEAYNSPLHF
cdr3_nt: TGTGCCTGGAGTGTACTCGAAGCTTATAATTCACCCCTCCACTTT

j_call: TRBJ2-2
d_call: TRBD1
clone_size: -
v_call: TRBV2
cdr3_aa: CASKTGTGTGELFF
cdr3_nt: TGTGCCAGCAAAACCGGGACAGGAACCGGGGAGCTGTTTTTT

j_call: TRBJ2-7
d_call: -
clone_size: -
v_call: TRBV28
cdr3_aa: CASGKLGTTHYEQYF
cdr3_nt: TGTGCCAGTGGGAAGCTTGGGACAACTCACTACGAGCAGTACTTC

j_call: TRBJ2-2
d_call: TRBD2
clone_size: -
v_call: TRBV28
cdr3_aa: CASSSNSGSDTGELFF
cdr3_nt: TGTGCCAGCAGTTCAAATAGCGGGAGTGACACCGGGGAGCTGTTTTTT

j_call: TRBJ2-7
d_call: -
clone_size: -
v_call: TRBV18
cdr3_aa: CASSAPSSYEQYF
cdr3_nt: TGTGCCAGCTCCGCTCCCAGCTCCTACGAGCAGTACTTC

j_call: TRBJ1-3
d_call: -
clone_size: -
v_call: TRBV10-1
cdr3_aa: CASRQSSGNTIYF
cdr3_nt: TGCGCCAGCAGGCAGAGCTCTGGAAACACCATATATTTT

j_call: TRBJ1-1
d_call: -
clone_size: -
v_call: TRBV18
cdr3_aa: CASSPRPLGTGDTEAFF
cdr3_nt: TGTGCCAGCTCACCACGACCCCTAGGGACCGGCGACACTGAAGCTTTCTTT

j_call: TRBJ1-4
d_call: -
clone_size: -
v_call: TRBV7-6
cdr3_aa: CASSLDGTPNEKLFF
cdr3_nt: TGTGCCAGCAGCTTAGACGGGACGCCTAATGAAAAACTGTTTTTT

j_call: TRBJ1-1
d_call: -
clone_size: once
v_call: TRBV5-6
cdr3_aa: CASSQGSTEAFF
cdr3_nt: TGTGCCAGCAGCCAGGGTAGTACTGAAGCTTTCTTT

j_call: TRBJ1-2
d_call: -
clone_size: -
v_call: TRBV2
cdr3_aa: CASSPLPGSYGYTF
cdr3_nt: TGTGCCAGCAGTCCCCTACCCGGGTCCTATGGCTACACCTTC

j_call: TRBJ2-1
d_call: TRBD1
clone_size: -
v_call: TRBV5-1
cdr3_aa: CASSLERGQGEQFF
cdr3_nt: TGCGCCAGCAGCTTGGAGAGGGGGCAGGGTGAGCAGTTCTTC

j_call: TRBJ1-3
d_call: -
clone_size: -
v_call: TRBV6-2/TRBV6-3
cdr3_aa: CASSYASSGNTIYF
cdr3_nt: TGTGCCAGCAGTTACGCCAGCTCTGGAAACACCATATATTTT

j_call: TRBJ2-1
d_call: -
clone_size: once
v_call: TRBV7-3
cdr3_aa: CASSPGTYNEQFF
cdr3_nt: TGTGCCAGCAGCCCGGGAACATACAATGAGCAGTTCTTC

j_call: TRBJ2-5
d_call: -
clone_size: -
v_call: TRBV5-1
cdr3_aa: CASSNPPQGEVQETQYF
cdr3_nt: TGCGCCAGCAGCAACCCCCCCCAGGGTGAGGTCCAAGAGACCCAGTACTTC

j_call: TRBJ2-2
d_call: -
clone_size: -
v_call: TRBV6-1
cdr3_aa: CASSERPGLVTGELFF
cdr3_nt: TGTGCCAGCAGTGAACGACCAGGGTTAGTCACCGGGGAGCTGTTTTTT

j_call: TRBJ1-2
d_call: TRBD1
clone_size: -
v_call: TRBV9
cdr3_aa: CASSVDPTGENGYTF
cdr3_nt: TGTGCCAGCAGCGTCGACCCGACAGGGGAAAATGGCTACACCTTC

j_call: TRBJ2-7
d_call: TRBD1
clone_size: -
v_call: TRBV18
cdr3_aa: CASSPNTGAVYEQYF
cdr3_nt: TGTGCCAGCTCACCCAATACAGGGGCCGTCTACGAGCAGTACTTC

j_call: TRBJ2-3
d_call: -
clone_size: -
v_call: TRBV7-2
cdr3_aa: CASSYQKIDTQYF
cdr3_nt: TGTGCCAGCAGCTACCAAAAGATAGATACGCAGTATTTT

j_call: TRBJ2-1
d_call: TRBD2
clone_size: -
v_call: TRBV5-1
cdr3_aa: CASSLTSGVYNEQFF
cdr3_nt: TGCGCCAGCAGCTTGACTAGCGGGGTATACAATGAGCAGTTCTTC

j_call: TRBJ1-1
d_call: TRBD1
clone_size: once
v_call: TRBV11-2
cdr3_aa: CASSRRTGVGAEAFF
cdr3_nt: TGTGCCAGCAGCCGGAGGACAGGGGTTGGGGCTGAAGCTTTCTTT

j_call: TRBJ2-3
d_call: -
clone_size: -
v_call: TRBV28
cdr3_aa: CASRDGTAQYF
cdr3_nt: TGTGCCAGCAGGGACGGCACAGCGCAGTATTTT

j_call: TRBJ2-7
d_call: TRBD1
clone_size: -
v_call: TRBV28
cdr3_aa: CASSFRQGIAYEQYF
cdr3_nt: TGTGCCAGCAGTTTTCGACAGGGAATAGCCTACGAGCAGTACTTC

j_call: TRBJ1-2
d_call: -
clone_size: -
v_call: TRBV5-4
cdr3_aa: CASSQITENYGYTF
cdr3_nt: TGTGCCAGCAGCCAAATCACTGAAAACTATGGCTACACCTTC

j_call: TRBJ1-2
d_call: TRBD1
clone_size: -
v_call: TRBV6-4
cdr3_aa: CASSPQGQDNYGYTF
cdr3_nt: TGTGCCAGTTCCCCCCAGGGACAGGATAACTATGGCTACACCTTC

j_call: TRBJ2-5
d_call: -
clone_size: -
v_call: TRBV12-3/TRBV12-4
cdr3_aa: CASSFEETQYF
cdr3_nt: TGTGCCAGCAGTTTTGAAGAGACCCAGTACTTC

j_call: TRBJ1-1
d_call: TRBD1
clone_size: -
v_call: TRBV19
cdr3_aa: CASIRPTAGGTEAFF
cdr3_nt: TGTGCCAGTATCCGCCCGACGGCAGGGGGGACTGAAGCTTTCTTT

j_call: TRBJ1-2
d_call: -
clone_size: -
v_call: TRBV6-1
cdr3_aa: CASSEAGQYGYTF
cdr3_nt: TGTGCCAGCAGTGAAGCTGGACAGTATGGCTACACCTTC

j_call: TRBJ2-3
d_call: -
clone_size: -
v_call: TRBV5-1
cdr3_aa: CASSLDTDTQYF
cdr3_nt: TGCGCCAGCAGCTTGGACACAGATACGCAGTATTTT

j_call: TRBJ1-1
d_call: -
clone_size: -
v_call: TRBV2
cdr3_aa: CASKDGSVNTEAFF
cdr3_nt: TGTGCCAGCAAGGACGGGAGTGTGAACACTGAAGCCTTCTTT

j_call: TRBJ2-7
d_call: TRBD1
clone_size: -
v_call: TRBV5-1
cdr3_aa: CASSSDRVKVYEQYF
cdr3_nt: TGCGCCAGCAGTTCCGACAGGGTAAAGGTCTACGAGCAGTACTTC

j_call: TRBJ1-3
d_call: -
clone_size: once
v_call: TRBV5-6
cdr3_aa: CASSFWGPSGNTIYF
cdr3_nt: TGTGCCAGCAGCTTTTGGGGCCCCTCTGGAAACACCATATATTTT

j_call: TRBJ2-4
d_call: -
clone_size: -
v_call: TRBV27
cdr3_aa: CASSTLIAKNIQYF
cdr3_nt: TGTGCCAGCAGTACGCTCATAGCCAAAAACATTCAGTACTTC

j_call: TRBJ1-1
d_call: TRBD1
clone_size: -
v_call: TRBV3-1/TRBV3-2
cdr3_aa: CASSVQGADYTEAFF
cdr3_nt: TGTGCCAGCAGCGTTCAGGGGGCCGACTACACTGAAGCTTTCTTT

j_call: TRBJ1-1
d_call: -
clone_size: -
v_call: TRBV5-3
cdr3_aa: CARSLKSGGPNTEAFF
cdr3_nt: TGTGCCAGAAGCTTGAAGTCGGGCGGACCGAACACTGAAGCTTTCTTT

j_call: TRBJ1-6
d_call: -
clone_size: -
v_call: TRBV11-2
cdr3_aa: CASSPLENSPLHF
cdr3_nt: TGTGCCAGCAGCCCCCTTGAGAATTCACCCCTCCACTTT